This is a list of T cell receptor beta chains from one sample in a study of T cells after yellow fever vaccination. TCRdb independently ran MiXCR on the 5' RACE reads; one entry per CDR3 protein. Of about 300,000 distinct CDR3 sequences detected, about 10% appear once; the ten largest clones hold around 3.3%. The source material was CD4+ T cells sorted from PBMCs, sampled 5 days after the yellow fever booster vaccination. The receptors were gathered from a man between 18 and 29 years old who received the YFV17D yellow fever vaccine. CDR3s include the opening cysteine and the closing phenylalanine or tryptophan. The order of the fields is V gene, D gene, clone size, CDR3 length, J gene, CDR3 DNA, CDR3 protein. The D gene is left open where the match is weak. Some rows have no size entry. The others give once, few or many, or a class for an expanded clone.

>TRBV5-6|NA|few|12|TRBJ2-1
TGTGCCACAGAAATTTTGGGGAGTGAGCAGTTCTTC
CATEILGSEQFF
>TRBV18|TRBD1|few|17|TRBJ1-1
TGTGCCAGCTCACGACAGCTGGACAGGGGGCAGGGCACTGAAGCTTTCTTT
CASSRQLDRGQGTEAFF
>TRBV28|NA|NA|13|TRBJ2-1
TGTGCCAGCAGTTTTTGGACAGCAAATGAGCAGTTCTTC
CASSFWTANEQFF
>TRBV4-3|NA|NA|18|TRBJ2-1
TGCGCCAGCAGCCAAGAACCACCCACCTCTGGCTCCTACAATGAGCAGTTCTTC
CASSQEPPTSGSYNEQFF
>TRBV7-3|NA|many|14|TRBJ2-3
TGTGCCAGCAGCCTCGACGGGAACACAGATACGCAGTATTTT
CASSLDGNTDTQYF
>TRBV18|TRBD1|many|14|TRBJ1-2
TGTGCCAGCTCACCACGGACAGGGGGCTATGGCTACACCTTC
CASSPRTGGYGYTF
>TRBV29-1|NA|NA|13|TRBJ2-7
TGCAGCGTTGTACTAAGGGTGACCTACGAGCAGTACTTC
CSVVLRVTYEQYF
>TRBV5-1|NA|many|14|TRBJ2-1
TGCGCCAGCAGCTTGGGGCCTAGCGCTATTGAGCAGTTCTTC
CASSLGPSAIEQFF
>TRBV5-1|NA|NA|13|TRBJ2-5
TGCGCCAGCAGCTTCCCACAGGCCCCGACCCAGTACTTC
CASSFPQAPTQYF
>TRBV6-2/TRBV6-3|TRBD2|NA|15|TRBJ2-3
TGTGCCAGCGGGACTAGCGGGGGGGCCTCGGATACGCAGTATTTT
CASGTSGGASDTQYF
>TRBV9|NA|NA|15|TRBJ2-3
TGTGCCAGCAGCGTTGGAATAACTAGCACAGATACGCAGTATTTT
CASSVGITSTDTQYF
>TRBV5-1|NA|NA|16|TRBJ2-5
TGCGCCAGCAGCTTGGCTCCGGAGGGGAGCTTGGAGACCCAGTACTTC
CASSLAPEGSLETQYF
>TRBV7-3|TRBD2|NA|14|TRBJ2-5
TGTGCCAGCAGCGCAACTAGCGGGGGAGAGACCCAGTACTTC
CASSATSGGETQYF
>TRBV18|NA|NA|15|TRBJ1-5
TGTGCCAGCTCACCTAGCCAGAATAGCAATCAGCCCCAGCATTTT
CASSPSQNSNQPQHF
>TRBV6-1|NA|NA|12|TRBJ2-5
TGTGCCAGCAGCCCCTCCCTTAAGACCCAGTACTTC
CASSPSLKTQYF
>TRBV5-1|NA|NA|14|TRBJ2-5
TGCGCCAGCAGCCATTCGTTGGGCGGGGAGACCCAGTACTTC
CASSHSLGGETQYF
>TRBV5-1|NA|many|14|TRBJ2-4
TGCGCCAGCAGCGCCGACTCGTATGGGGACATTCAGTACTTC
CASSADSYGDIQYF
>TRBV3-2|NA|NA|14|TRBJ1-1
TGTGCCAGCAGCCAGAGTAAGAGGACACAAGAAGCTTTCTTT
CASSQSKRTQEAFF
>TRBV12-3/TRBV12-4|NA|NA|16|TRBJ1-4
TGTGCCAGCAGTTTGGCAGGGGTCACAACTAATGAAAAACTGTTTTTT
CASSLAGVTTNEKLFF
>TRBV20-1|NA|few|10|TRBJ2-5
TGCAGTGCTAGGAGGGAGACCCAGTACTTC
CSARRETQYF
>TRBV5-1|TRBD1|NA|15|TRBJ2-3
TGCGCCAGCAGCTCCGGGACAGGGGCCGGAGATACGCAGTATTTT
CASSSGTGAGDTQYF
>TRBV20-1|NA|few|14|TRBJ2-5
TGCAGTGCCATAAACCCCGGCGGGGCGGAGACCCAGTACTTC
CSAINPGGAETQYF
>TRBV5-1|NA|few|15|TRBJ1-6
TGCGCCAGCAGCTTGGCCGGGTCTGAGAGATCACCCCTCCACTTT
CASSLAGSERSPLHF
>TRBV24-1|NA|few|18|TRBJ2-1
TGTGCCACCAGTGATGAGGCTCTCGGGGACGGCCTCTACAATGAGCAGTTCTTC
CATSDEALGDGLYNEQFF
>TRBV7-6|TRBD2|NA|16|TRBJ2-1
TGTGCCAGCAGCTTAATCAGCGGGGGTGCGAGGGGTGAGCAGTTCTTC
CASSLISGGARGEQFF
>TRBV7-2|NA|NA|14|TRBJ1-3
TGTGCCAGCAGCAGAAACCAGATTGGAAACACCATATATTTT
CASSRNQIGNTIYF
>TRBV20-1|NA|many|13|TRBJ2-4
TGCAGTGCTAGAGACTTAACTAGGCGCATTCAGTACTTC
CSARDLTRRIQYF
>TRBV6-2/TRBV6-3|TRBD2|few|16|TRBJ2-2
TGTGCCAGCAGTGGAGCGGGGGTCTCGAACACCGGGGAGCTGTTTTTT
CASSGAGVSNTGELFF